The clone carrying this T cell receptor (beta chain) was seen ten or more times. CDR3 length: 15 amino acids. The germline gives CDR1 DFQATT, CDR2 SNEGSKA (reference sequence). V lost 1 base to trimming and J lost 6 bases, with 16 bases between them. The data originate from a study of T cells in Graves' hyperthyroidism and ophthalmopathy. From RNA transcripts, TCR beta CDR3 regions were amplified. The TCR CDR3 first-round RT-PCR relied on the HTBI primer set. TCRdb analysed the multiplex PCR reads with MiXCR anew, one entry per CDR3 protein. The repertoire holds some 760,000 distinct CDR3 sequences, with 11% to 15% as singletons.

This clonotype originated in a woman aged 18-29 years with Graves' hyperthyroidism. The chain has TRBV20-1 and TRBJ2-1; possible D gene TRBD1, 6 bases. Sequenced material: blood. The CDR3 is CSARVGTRPGNEQFF. CDR3 DNA sequence: TGCAGTGCTAGAGTAGGGACAAGGCCGGGCAATGAGCAGTTCTTC.